These 25 T cell receptor beta chains were all obtained from the same sample, sequenced in a study of blood T cell repertoires in COVID-19. Using immunoSEQ multiplex PCR, the repertoire was profiled, and TCRdb retains in-frame clones only, with some absent. This table holds over 150,000 clones, 85% found once. Sequenced material: peripheral blood. The receptors here all came from a man aged 35-49 years with acute or convalescent COVID-19.

CDR3 protein: CASSLAGNYGYTF. Here the CDR3 DNA reads TGTGCCAGCAGCTTAGCGGGGAACTATGGCTACACCTTC. This rearrangement joins TRBV11-2 to TRBJ1-2; D remains unclear. This CDR3 spans 13 amino acids. V dropped 1 base and J dropped 2 bases, with 5 bases sitting between them. Germline-derived CDR1 and CDR2 are SGHAT and FQNNGV.

This clone was seen only a few times. The rearrangement links TRBV15 to TRBJ2-3, with TRBD1 as a possible D gene (6 bases). From germline, CDR1 is LNHNV and CDR2 YYDKDF (reference sequence). Trimming removed 0 bases at V and 2 bases at J, with 12 bases between. This CDR3 is built from 16 residues. The CDR3 DNA sequence: TGTGCCACCAGCAGAGATCTACAGGGAGACACAGATACGCAGTATTTT. Residues: CATSRDLQGDTDTQYF.

The chain is built from TRBV28 and TRBJ1-1; perhaps TRBD1 as D (5 bases). This CDR3 region has 15 residues. The V gene's germline CDR1 is MDHEN and CDR2 SYDVKM. V shed 3 bases and J shed 0 bases, with 11 bases lying between them. The CDR3 nucleotides read TGTGCCAGCAGTTTTTCACAGGAGATGAACACTGAAGCTTTCTTT. Its translation is CASSFSQEMNTEAFF.

This chain joins TRBV13 and TRBJ1-5; D is ambiguous. Trimming removed 6 bases at V and 0 bases at J, with 6 bases between. The CDR3 runs to 13 residues. Germline CDR1 reads PRHDT; CDR2 reads FYEKMQ (reference sequence). CDR3 region: CASSSSSNQPQHF. The CDR3 bases are TGTGCCAGCAGTTCCAGTAGCAATCAGCCCCAGCATTTT.

The rearrangement links TRBV5-1 to TRBJ1-5, with D perhaps matching TRBD1 (5 bases). CDR1 and CDR2 from the germline V gene are SGHRS and YFSETQ. Trimming cost V 2 bases and J 10 bases, with 13 bases left between them. This CDR3 has 13 residues. CDR3 nucleotide sequence: TGCGCCAGCAGCTTCCGGGGGGGGGAACCCCAGCATTTT. This codes for CASSFRGGEPQHF.

This chain connects TRBV6-5 to TRBJ1-1; the match to TRBD1 covers 9 bases. The CDR3 totals 12 residues. V shed 6 bases, J shed 10 bases, and the junction held 6 bases outside the gene matches. Germline V gene data show CDR1 as MNHEY and CDR2 as SVGAGI. The CDR3 loop is CASRPGQGTAFF. As DNA, the CDR3 is TGTGCCAGCAGACCCGGACAGGGGACAGCTTTCTTT.

The V call is TRBV30, the J call TRBJ1-2, with 9 nucleotides matching TRBD1. The length of the CDR3 is 14 residues. Germline CDR1 and CDR2: GTSNPN and SVGIG (reference sequence). V dropped 1 base and J dropped 8; count of bases not matched to a gene: 8. The CDR3 bases are TGTGCCTGGAGTGCTACAGGGGGCTCTGAAGGCTACACCTTC. It yields the protein CAWSATGGSEGYTF.

The chain couples TRBV30 to TRBJ1-6; possible D gene TRBD1, 6 bases. Trimming took off 3 bases at V and 10 bases at J, with 16 bases between the two ends. This CDR3 contains 14 residues. From germline, CDR1 is GTSNPN and CDR2 SVGIG (reference sequence). The CDR3 bases are TGTGCCTGGAGGCTAAAGGGGGTCGTGTCACCCCTCCACTTT. It is translated as CAWRLKGVVSPLHF.

This clone was detected once. CDR3 nucleotides: TGTGCCAGCAGTGAATCAGCTGGAAACACCATATATTTT. Protein sequence: CASSESAGNTIYF. The V gene is TRBV6-1, the J gene TRBJ1-3; D remains ambiguous. The germline CDR1 and CDR2 sequences are MNHNS and SASEGT. The CDR3 totals 13 residues. Trimming shortened V by 2 bases and J by 2 bases, and 4 bases separated the two germline ends.

This chain joins TRBV5-4 and TRBJ2-3; D perhaps matches TRBD1 (6 bases). The CDR3 consists of 14 residues. V was pared by 2 bases and J by 4 bases, with 11 bases between. Germline values: CDR1 SGHNT, CDR2 YYREEE (reference sequence). In DNA, the CDR3 is TGTGCCAGCAGCTTATCGGACAGATCAGATACGCAGTATTTT. Protein sequence: CASSLSDRSDTQYF.

V is TRBV30 and J is TRBJ2-7, with D possibly matching TRBD1 (6 bases). Trimming cost V 2 bases and J 4 bases, with 27 bases left between them. This CDR3 region has 18 residues. Germline CDR1 reads GTSNPN; CDR2 reads SVGIG (reference sequence). CDR3 loop: CAWSLSQGKPSLGYEQYF. For the CDR3, the DNA is TGTGCCTGGAGTCTTTCCCAGGGGAAACCCAGTCTGGGGTACGAGCAGTACTTC.

The gene calls are TRBV5-1 and TRBJ1-6; D ambiguous. The germline V gene encodes CDR1 SGHRS and CDR2 YFSETQ. The CDR3 runs to 13 residues. The V end was cut by 0 bases, the J end by 15 bases, with 13 bases between. This CDR3 is CASSLETRSVLHF. The CDR3 region has the DNA TGCGCCAGCAGCTTGGAAACGAGGTCGGTCCTCCACTTT.

This clone was detected only once. V and J are TRBV5-5 and TRBJ2-3, with D perhaps matching TRBD2 (7 bases). Germline-derived CDR1 and CDR2 are SGHKS and YYEKEE (reference sequence). V was pared by 1 base and J by 3 bases, with 15 bases between. This CDR3 is 16 amino acids long. CDR3: CASSLRGGRLTDTQYF. The CDR3 region has the DNA TGTGCCAGCAGCTTGAGGGGGGGCCGATTAACAGATACGCAGTATTTT.

The gene calls are TRBV19 and TRBJ2-1; D remains unclear. CDR1 and CDR2 (germline): LNHDA, SQIVND (reference sequence). The V gene lost 5 bases and the J gene lost 4 bases, with 15 bases spanning the gap. The length of the CDR3 is 15 residues. The CDR3, as DNA: TGTGCCAGTAGTGACTTAACAAGATTTTACAATGAGCAGTTCTTC. Its protein is CASSDLTRFYNEQFF.

This chain links TRBV9 with TRBJ2-3; possible D gene TRBD2, 6 bases. Germline assignment: CDR1 SGDLS and CDR2 YYNGEE. This CDR3 has 13 amino acids. Deletions cut 3 bases from V and 8 bases from J, with 13 bases between. This CDR3 is CASSAGTYSTQYF. The CDR3 region has the DNA TGTGCCAGCAGCGCCGGGACTTATTCTACGCAGTATTTT. Combining the CDR3 with reference TRBV9 and TRBJ2-3 gives the whole variable domain DSGVTQTPKHLITATGQRVTLRCSPRSGDLSVYWYQQSLDQGLQFLIQYYNGEERAKGNILERFSAQQFPDLHSELNLSSLELGDSALYFCASSAGTYSTQYFGPGTRLTVL.

DNA for the CDR3: TGTGCCAGCAGCGAGGGGTTGGAGGGGACTAGCGGATACAATGAGCAGTTCTTC. Protein: CASSEGLEGTSGYNEQFF. The V call is TRBV9, the J call TRBJ2-1; TRBD2 matches at 11 bases. Germline lookup yields CDR1 SGDLS and CDR2 YYNGEE. This CDR3 spans 18 amino acids. Germline trimming cut 3 bases from V and 4 bases from J; bases unmatched to any gene: 12. Together with reference TRBV9 and TRBJ2-1, the CDR3 gives the full variable domain: DSGVTQTPKHLITATGQRVTLRCSPRSGDLSVYWYQQSLDQGLQFLIQYYNGEERAKGNILERFSAQQFPDLHSELNLSSLELGDSALYFCASSEGLEGTSGYNEQFFGPGTRLTVL.

The rearrangement links TRBV30 to TRBJ2-1, with D possibly matching TRBD2 (6 bases). CDR3 size: 14 residues. Trimming pared 5 bases from V and 7 bases from J, leaving 18 bases between. Germline V gene sequence: CDR1 GTSNPN, CDR2 SVGIG (reference sequence). CDR3 region: CAWVAGPGGNEQFF. DNA of the CDR3: TGTGCCTGGGTCGCCGGACCCGGGGGTAATGAGCAGTTCTTC.

V and J are TRBV7-2 and TRBJ2-5; 9 bases agree with TRBD1. In germline, CDR1 is SGHTA, CDR2 FQGNSA. CDR3 length: 15 amino acids. V lost 5 bases to trimming and J lost 6 bases; unmatched junction nucleotides: 10. In DNA form, the CDR3 reads TGTGCCAGCAGCCTCCTTACAGGGGGCGAAAAGACCCAGTACTTC. Its translation is CASSLLTGGEKTQYF.

This clone was seen only once. The chain joins TRBV6-2 or TRBV6-3 to TRBJ2-3; a possible D gene is TRBD2 (5 bases). Trimming cost V 0 bases and J 5 bases, with 12 bases left between them. This CDR3 spans 15 amino acids. The germline V gene has CDR1 MNHEY and CDR2 SVGEGT. The CDR3 DNA follows: TGTGCCAGCAGTTACTCGATTCCGGGGAAAGATACGCAGTATTTT. Translation gives CASSYSIPGKDTQYF.

This chain joins TRBV4-2 and TRBJ1-1, with unresolved D. The CDR3 covers 14 residues. Germline CDR1 LGHNA, CDR2 YNFKEQ. Between the trimmed V and J ends, which lost 4 bases and 0 bases, there was a span of 9 bases. The CDR3 DNA reads TGTGCCAGCAGCCTACAGCACATGAACACTGAAGCTTTCTTT. It specifies CASSLQHMNTEAFF.

V usage is TRBV4-2 and J usage is TRBJ2-7; TRBD2 matches at 12 bases. The CDR3 is made up of 16 amino acids. Germline CDR1 is LGHNA and CDR2 is YNFKEQ. J gave up 3 bases and V 1 base, and 4 bases lay outside the gene matches. This chain's CDR3 is CASSQVASGGGYEQYF. The CDR3, as DNA: TGTGCCAGCAGCCAAGTCGCTAGCGGGGGGGGCTACGAGCAGTACTTC.

The chain couples TRBV28 to TRBJ1-4, with 10 bases aligning to TRBD1. CDR3 length: 17 residues. Trimming cost V 8 bases and J 7 bases; bases outside gene matches: 16. From germline, CDR1 is MDHEN and CDR2 SYDVKM. DNA of the CDR3: TGTGCCAGCTCGAGGGACAGGGGACTGTCGTTGGGTGAAAAACTGTTTTTT. It translates to CASSRDRGLSLGEKLFF.

The gene calls are TRBV7-9 and TRBJ2-1; 10 positions match TRBD2. CDR1 and CDR2 from the germline V gene are SEHNR and FQNEAQ (reference sequence). After removal of 5 bases from V and 0 bases from J, the junction contained 4 bases not matched to a gene. This CDR3 spans 16 amino acids. The CDR3, as DNA: TGTGCCAGCAGCCTGGGACTAGCGTTCTCCTACAATGAGCAGTTCTTC. It encodes CASSLGLAFSYNEQFF.

The chain is built from TRBV5-1 and TRBJ1-3; TRBD1 matches at 9 bases. CDR1 is SGHRS, CDR2 YFSETQ, per germline. The CDR3 is 16 residues long. The junction had 5 bases not matched to a gene; V was cut back by 4 bases and J by 0 bases. CDR3 in DNA: TGCGCCAGCAGCCCAGGGACAGGGAGCTCTGGAAACACCATATATTTT. Translating gives CASSPGTGSSGNTIYF.

The J gene is TRBJ2-1, the V gene TRBV11-1, with a possible D match to TRBD2 (5 bases). V lost 1 base to trimming and J lost 8 bases, with 18 bases between them. Germline CDR1 and CDR2: SGHAT and FQDESV (reference sequence). This CDR3 region has 16 residues. The CDR3 region has the DNA TGTGCCAGCAGCTTAGGATTAGGGTCCTACGGGGATGAGCAGTTCTTC. It codes for CASSLGLGSYGDEQFF.